What follows are 17 T cell receptor beta chains derived from one specimen sequenced in a study of metastatic and nonmetastatic thyroid tumors. None of the patients had undergone any treatment ahead of thyroid surgery. Using MiXCR, TCRdb reanalyzed the PCR reads. Of fewer than 25,000 clones in the sample, roughly 18% were seen once. The sample was adjacent normal tissue. The receptor source for this set is a male donor with papillary thyroid cancer or a benign thyroid nodule (not recorded which). Some clones in this sample may be carry-over from other donors' samples.

This clone was picked up many times. Given a much more abundant clone one base away, this may be a read error. V and J are TRBV10-3 and TRBJ2-1, with 8 bases fitting TRBD1. CDR1 ENHRY and CDR2 SYGVKD come from the germline V gene. The CDR3 runs to 15 residues. CDR3 in DNA: TGTGCCATCAGTGAGTCTCGGACAGGGTCGGATGAGCAGCTCTTC. This codes for CAISESRTGSDEQLF.

This clone is judged medium-sized (0.01 to 0.1%). The V gene is TRBV6-2 or TRBV6-3, the J gene TRBJ2-7; D might be TRBD1 or TRBD2, each matching 5 bases. The CDR3 length is 13 residues. CDR1 and CDR2 from the germline V gene are MNHEY and SVGEGT. Trimming removed 0 bases at V and 7 bases at J, with 10 bases between. CDR3 coding DNA: TGTGCCAGCAGTTACTCCGGGACGGGGGAGCAGTACGTC. Protein sequence: CASSYSGTGEQYV.

This clone came up many times. The V gene is TRBV20-1, the J gene TRBJ2-5; tentative D call: TRBD2 (6 bases). CDR3 size: 11 residues. V was trimmed by 4 bases and J by 5 bases, leaving 8 bases between them. Germline CDR1 DFQATT, CDR2 SNEGSKA (reference sequence). Written as DNA, the CDR3 is TGCAGTGCTAAGCGGGCGGAGACCCAGTACTTC. It encodes CSAKRAETQYF.

At least ten counts were recorded for this clone. The rearrangement joins TRBV5-4 to TRBJ2-3; D gene uncertain. The CDR3 runs to 15 residues. Trimming took off 2 bases at V and 1 base at J, with 11 bases between the two ends. Germline-derived CDR1 and CDR2 are SGHNT and YYREEE (reference sequence). The CDR3 coding sequence is TGTGCCAGCAGCTTAGACACCCTTGGCACAGATACGCAGTATTTT. This codes for CASSLDTLGTDTQYF.

This clone came up many times. The chain is built from TRBV30 and TRBJ1-1; D remains ambiguous. V was clipped by 1 base and J by 0 bases, with 9 bases between them. The length of the CDR3 is 14 residues. Germline loops: CDR1 GTSNPN, CDR2 SVGIG (reference sequence). The CDR3, as DNA: TGTGCCTGGAGTGGTCGATACATGAACACTGAAGCTTTCTTT. Protein sequence: CAWSGRYMNTEAFF.

This clone rates as medium-sized (0.01 to 0.1%). This sequence joins TRBV25-1 and TRBJ1-6; TRBD1 matches at 7 bases. V lost 4 bases, J lost 7 bases, and 10 bases stayed unmatched. The germline gives CDR1 MGHDK, CDR2 SYGVNS. The CDR3 loop spans 16 amino acids. Written as DNA, the CDR3 is TGTGCCAGCAGTGGGGTGGGACAGACAACCAATTCACCCCTCCACTTT. Its translation is CASSGVGQTTNSPLHF.

This clone was recorded at least ten times. The chain recombines TRBV4-3 with TRBJ2-7; 9 bases line up with TRBD2. Germline CDR1 and CDR2: LGHNA and YSLEER. The CDR3 runs 17 residues. The V segment lost 1 base and the J segment 9 bases; nucleotides outside the gene matches: 16. The CDR3 spells CASSQVKREAGFRVQYV. CDR3 DNA: TGCGCCAGCAGCCAAGTTAAGCGGGAGGCCGGGTTTCGGGTGCAGTACGTC.

Worth noting for this clone: Sequence at one end of the junction differs from germline and may be a read error. The genes are TRBV25-1 and TRBJ2-3, with D possibly being TRBD2 (6 bases). Germline V gene sequence: CDR1 MGHDK, CDR2 SYGVNS. This CDR3 comprises 14 residues. DNA of the CDR3: TGTGCCAGCAGTGAATCAGGGACTGTAGATGCGCAGTATTTT. Its protein product is CASSESGTVDAQYF.

Details on this clone: This may stem from a read error, because a much larger clone lies one nucleotide away. The V and J genes are TRBV10-1 and TRBJ2-7, with unresolved D. The V gene lost 5 bases and the J gene lost 3 bases, with 5 bases spanning the gap. The CDR3 is 11 residues long. Germline lookup yields CDR1 WNHNN and CDR2 SYGVQD (reference sequence). DNA of the CDR3: TGCGCCAGCAGTTGGGGCTACGAGCAGTACGTC. Translated: CASSWGYEQYV.

This clone was found many times. The V and J genes are TRBV11-1 and TRBJ1-1, with no clear D. In germline, CDR1 is SGHAT, CDR2 FQDESV (reference sequence). The CDR3 loop spans 13 amino acids. The germline V and J ends were trimmed by 1 base and 1 base, with 4 bases remaining between them. This chain's CDR3 is CASSLGGNTEAFF. As DNA, the CDR3 is TGTGCCAGCAGCTTAGGAGGGAACACTGAAGCTTTCTTT.

This clone appeared a few times. CDR3 sequence (DNA): TGTGCCAGCAGTTTACTTACTAGCGGGGGGGCCTCTGAGCAGTTCTTC. Its protein product is CASSLLTSGGASEQFF. The chain joins TRBV27 to TRBJ2-1, with 13 bases lining up with TRBD2. After removal of 2 bases from V and 9 bases from J, the junction contained 7 bases not matched to a gene. This CDR3 spans 16 amino acids. CDR1 and CDR2 (germline): MNHEY, SMNVEV (reference sequence).

Regarding this clone: One end of the junction fails to match germline, which may point to a read error. The same CDR3 can be traced to other DNA sequences in this sample. The chain joins TRBV20-1 to TRBJ1-5; perhaps TRBD1 as D (6 bases). This CDR3 has 13 residues. Germline assignment: CDR1 DFQATT and CDR2 SNEGSKA (reference sequence). The CDR3 DNA reads as TGCAGTGCTAGAAGGGGGACTCTTCAGCCCCAGCACTTC. Encoded protein: CSARRGTLQPQHF.

This clone has ten or more counts. The CDR3 sequence is CASSLGGNTEAFF. Here the CDR3 DNA reads TGCGCCAGCAGCTTGGGAGGAAACACTGAAGCTTTCTTT. V and J are TRBV5-1 and TRBJ1-1; D gene unclear. Trimming removed 0 bases from V and 2 bases from J, with 5 bases in between. This CDR3 has 13 residues. Germline CDR1 is SGHRS and CDR2 is YFSETQ. Variable domain in full (rest from reference TRBV5-1 and TRBJ1-1): KAGVTQTPRYLIKTRGQQVTLSCSPISGHRSVSWYQQTPGQGLQFLFEYFSETQRNKGNFPGRFSGRQFSNSRSEMNVSTLELGDSALYLCASSLGGNTEAFFGQGTRLTVV.

With regard to this clone: This sample includes further DNA sequences coding for the same CDR3. This chain connects TRBV6-5 to TRBJ1-2, with a tentative D call TRBD1 (6 bases). Germline CDR1 is MNHEY and CDR2 is SVGAGI. The CDR3 is 16 amino acids. Trimming cost V 2 bases and J 6 bases, with 19 bases left between them. DNA of the CDR3: TGTGCCAGCAGTTACACCTCACAGGGAGGGGTCGATGGCTACACCTTC. Its protein is CASSYTSQGGVDGYTF.

This clone appeared many times. CDR3 in DNA: TGTGCCAGCAGCTTAAGTGTTGGACAGGGGGCATTGGAGACCCAGTACTTC. Protein sequence: CASSLSVGQGALETQYF. This chain uses TRBV11-1 with TRBJ2-5, with 11 bases that match TRBD1. V trimming: 2 bases; J trimming: 5 bases; junction bases outside the gene matches: 10. The CDR3 totals 17 residues. Germline CDR1 is SGHAT and CDR2 is FQDESV (reference sequence).

The chain has TRBV6-4 and TRBJ2-5; 12 bases agree with TRBD2. The ends lost 6 bases at V and 6 bases at J; junction bases unmatched: 11. Germline V lookup: CDR1 MRHNA, CDR2 SNTAGT. CDR3 length equals 16 residues. CDR3 sequence reads: CASRDLAGGPKKTQYF. The CDR3 region has the DNA TGTGCCAGCAGGGACCTAGCGGGAGGGCCGAAGAAGACCCAGTACTTC.

About this clone itself: With a much larger clone just one base away, this may be a read error. The chain has TRBV7-7 and TRBJ2-5; 9 bases fit TRBD2. Germline V lookup: CDR1 SSHAT, CDR2 FNYEAQ (reference sequence). CDR3 length: 15 residues. CDR3 residues: CASSFGAGGHETQYF. CDR3 coding DNA: TGTGCTAGCAGCTTTGGGGCGGGGGGGCACGAGACCCAGTACTTC.